The source of this T cell receptor (beta chain) is a study of CD8 T cells in ankylosing spondylitis. Broader study findings: Earlier work had already found some motif variants in reactive arthritis synovial fluid and blood.

Regarding this clonotype: Its antigen remains unidentified.

TCRdb re-called the 5' RACE reads with MiXCR, one entry per CDR3 protein. The repertoire holds around 340,000 distinct CDR3 sequences, with roughly 15% as singletons. V dropped 4 bases and J dropped 5 bases, with 14 bases sitting between them. The CDR3 is 14 residues long. The V gene's germline CDR1 is SGHVS and CDR2 FQNEAQ. This receptor was obtained from a male donor with ankylosing spondylitis or in good health (not recorded which). The chain has TRBV7-8 and TRBJ2-5; D call uncertain. Specimen: blood, either unsorted or a sorted T cell fraction (not recorded which). The CDR3 is CASSSSQVEETQYF. Written as DNA, the CDR3 is TGTGCCAGCAGCTCGTCTCAGGTAGAGGAGACCCAGTACTTC.